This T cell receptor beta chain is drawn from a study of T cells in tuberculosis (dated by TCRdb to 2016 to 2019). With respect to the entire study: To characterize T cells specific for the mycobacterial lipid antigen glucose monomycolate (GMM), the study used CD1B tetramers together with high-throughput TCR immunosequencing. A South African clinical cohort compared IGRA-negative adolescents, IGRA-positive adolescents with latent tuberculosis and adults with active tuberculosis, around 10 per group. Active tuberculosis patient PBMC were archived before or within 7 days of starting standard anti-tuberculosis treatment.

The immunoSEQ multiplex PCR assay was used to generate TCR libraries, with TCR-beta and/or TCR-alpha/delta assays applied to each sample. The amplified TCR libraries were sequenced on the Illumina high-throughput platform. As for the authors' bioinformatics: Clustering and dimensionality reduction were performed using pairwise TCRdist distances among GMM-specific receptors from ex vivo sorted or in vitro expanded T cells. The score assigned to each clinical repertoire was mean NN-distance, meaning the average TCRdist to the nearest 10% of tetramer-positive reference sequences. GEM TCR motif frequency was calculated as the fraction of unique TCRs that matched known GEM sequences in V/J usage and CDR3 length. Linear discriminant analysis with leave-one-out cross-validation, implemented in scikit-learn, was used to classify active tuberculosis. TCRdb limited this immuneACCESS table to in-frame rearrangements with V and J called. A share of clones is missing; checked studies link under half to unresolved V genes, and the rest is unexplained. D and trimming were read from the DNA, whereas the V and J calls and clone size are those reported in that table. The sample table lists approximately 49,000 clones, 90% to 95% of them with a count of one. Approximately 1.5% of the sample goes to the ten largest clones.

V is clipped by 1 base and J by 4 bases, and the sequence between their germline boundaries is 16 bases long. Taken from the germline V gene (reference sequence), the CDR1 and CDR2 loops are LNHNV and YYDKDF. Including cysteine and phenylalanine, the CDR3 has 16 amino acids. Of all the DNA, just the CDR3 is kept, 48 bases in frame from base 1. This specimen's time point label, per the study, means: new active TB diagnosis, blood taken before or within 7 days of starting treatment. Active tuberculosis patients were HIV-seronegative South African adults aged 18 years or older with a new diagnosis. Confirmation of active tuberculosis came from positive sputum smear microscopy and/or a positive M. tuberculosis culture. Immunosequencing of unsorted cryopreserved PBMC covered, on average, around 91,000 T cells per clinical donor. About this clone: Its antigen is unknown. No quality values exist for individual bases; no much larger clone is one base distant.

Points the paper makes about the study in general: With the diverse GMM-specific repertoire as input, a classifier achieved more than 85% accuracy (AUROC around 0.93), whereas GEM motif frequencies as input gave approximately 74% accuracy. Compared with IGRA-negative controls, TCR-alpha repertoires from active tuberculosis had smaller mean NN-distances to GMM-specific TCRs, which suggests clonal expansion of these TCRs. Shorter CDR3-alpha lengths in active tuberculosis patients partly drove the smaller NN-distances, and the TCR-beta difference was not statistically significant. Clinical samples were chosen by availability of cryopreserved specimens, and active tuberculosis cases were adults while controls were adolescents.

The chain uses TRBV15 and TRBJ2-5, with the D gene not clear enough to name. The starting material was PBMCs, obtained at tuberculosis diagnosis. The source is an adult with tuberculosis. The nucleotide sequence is TGTGCCACCAGCAGAGTGGCCACACGGGTGGGAGAGACCCAGTACTTC. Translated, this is CATSRVATRVGETQYF.